Included here is one T cell receptor (beta chain) sequence, with context. The sample comes from a study of blood T cell repertoires in COVID-19. Study context: Whether acute or convalescent, the COVID-19 samples came from the United States, Italy and Spain. In each case, the material was cDNA or gDNA derived from T cells, B-cell-depleted T cells, or PBMCs.

Per the authors' pipeline: Estimated nucleated cell counts came from reference gene primer amplification. Some clones are missing from TCRdb's copy, which holds only in-frame ones; the method was immunoSEQ multiplex PCR. V, J and clone size were drawn from that table, and D and trimming were deduced from the DNA. The sample holds roughly 60,000 clones; around 80% are singletons and the top ten take 3.5%. This receptor was identified in a man aged 55 to 69 with acute or convalescent COVID-19. Sequencing input: peripheral blood.

The CDR3 nucleotides read TGTGCCAGCAGCTTCCGTCTAGACACTAATGAAAAACTGTTTTTT. This gives the protein CASSFRLDTNEKLFF. The chain uses TRBV6-5 and TRBJ1-4; no definite D call. Trimming pared 6 bases from V and 2 bases from J, leaving 13 bases between. CDR3 length equals 15 residues. From germline, CDR1 is MNHEY and CDR2 SVGAGI.